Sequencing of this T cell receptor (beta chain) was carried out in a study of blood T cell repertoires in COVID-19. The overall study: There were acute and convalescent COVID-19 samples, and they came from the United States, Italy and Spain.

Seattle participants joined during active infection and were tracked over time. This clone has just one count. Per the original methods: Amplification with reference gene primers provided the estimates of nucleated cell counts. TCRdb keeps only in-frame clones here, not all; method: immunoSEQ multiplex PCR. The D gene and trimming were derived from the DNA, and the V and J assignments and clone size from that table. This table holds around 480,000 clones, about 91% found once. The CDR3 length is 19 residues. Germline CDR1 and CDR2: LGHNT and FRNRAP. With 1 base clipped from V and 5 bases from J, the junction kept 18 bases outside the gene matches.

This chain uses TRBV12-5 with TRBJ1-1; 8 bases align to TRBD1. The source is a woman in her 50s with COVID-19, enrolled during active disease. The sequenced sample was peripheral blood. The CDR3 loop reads CASGLDPHMDREVKTEAFF. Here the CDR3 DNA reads TGTGCTAGTGGTTTGGACCCTCACATGGACAGGGAGGTTAAGACTGAAGCTTTCTTT.